This T cell receptor beta chain comes out of a study of cytomegalovirus exposure and HLA in healthy donors. Study in general: The same platform as the roughly 670 first-cohort repertoires was used for the 95 to 150 validation repertoires, a later analysis reported. Regarding the study as a whole: Altogether, 160 or so TCR beta chains were recorded as cytomegalovirus-associated. Reports described diagnosis of cytomegalovirus status by the classifier as highly specific and sensitive.

The CDR3 sequence is 15 residues long. Germline V gene data show CDR1 as SQVTM and CDR2 as ANQGSEA. V lost 1 base to trimming and J lost 7 bases; unmatched junction nucleotides: 7. The method was immunoSEQ multiplex PCR; TCRdb's version includes in-frame clones alone and lacks a portion of them. The top ten clones hold approximately 3.1% of a sample with over 200,000 clones, about 90% of them seen once. This clone came up once. Antigen specificity is unknown. The chain joins TRBV29-1 to TRBJ2-1, with TRBD1 matching 10 bases. Sequencing was carried out using PBMCs. The TCR sequence derives from a woman in her 30s in good health and CMV-seronegative. The DNA for the CDR3 is TGCAGCGTTGAAGGGGGACAGGGGCAGCTTAATGAGCAGTTCTTC. This encodes CSVEGGQGQLNEQFF.